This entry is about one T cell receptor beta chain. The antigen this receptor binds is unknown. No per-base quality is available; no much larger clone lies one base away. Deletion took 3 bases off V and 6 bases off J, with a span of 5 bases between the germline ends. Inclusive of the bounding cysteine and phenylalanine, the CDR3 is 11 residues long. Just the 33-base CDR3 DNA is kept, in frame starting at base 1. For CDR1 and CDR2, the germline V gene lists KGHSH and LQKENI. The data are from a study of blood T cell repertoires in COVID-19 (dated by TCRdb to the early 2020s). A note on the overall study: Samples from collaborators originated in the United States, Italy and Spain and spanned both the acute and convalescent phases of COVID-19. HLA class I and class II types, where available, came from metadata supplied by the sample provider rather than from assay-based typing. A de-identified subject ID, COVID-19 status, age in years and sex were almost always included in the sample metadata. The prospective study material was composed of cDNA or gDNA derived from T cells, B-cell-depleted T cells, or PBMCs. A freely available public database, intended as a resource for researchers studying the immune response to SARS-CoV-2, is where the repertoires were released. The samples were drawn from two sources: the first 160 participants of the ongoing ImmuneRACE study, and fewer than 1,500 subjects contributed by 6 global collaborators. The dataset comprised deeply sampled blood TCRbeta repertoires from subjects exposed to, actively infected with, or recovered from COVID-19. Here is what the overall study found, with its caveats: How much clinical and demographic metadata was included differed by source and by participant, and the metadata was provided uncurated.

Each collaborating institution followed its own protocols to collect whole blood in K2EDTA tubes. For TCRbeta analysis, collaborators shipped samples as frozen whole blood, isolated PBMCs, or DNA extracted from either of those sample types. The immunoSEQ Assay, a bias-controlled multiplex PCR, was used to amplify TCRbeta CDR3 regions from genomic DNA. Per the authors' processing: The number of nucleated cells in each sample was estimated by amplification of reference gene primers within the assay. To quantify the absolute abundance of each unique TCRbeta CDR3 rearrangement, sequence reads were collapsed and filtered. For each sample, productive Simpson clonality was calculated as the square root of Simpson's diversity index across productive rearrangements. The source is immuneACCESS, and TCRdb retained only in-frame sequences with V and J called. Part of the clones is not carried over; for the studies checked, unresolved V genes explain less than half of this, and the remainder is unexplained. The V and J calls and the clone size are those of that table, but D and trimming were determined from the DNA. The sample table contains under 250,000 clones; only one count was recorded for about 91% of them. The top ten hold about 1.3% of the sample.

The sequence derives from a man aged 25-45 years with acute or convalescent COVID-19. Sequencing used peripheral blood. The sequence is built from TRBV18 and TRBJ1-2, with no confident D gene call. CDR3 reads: CASSPGDGYTF. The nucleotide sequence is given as TGTGCCAGCTCACCGGGAGATGGCTACACCTTC.